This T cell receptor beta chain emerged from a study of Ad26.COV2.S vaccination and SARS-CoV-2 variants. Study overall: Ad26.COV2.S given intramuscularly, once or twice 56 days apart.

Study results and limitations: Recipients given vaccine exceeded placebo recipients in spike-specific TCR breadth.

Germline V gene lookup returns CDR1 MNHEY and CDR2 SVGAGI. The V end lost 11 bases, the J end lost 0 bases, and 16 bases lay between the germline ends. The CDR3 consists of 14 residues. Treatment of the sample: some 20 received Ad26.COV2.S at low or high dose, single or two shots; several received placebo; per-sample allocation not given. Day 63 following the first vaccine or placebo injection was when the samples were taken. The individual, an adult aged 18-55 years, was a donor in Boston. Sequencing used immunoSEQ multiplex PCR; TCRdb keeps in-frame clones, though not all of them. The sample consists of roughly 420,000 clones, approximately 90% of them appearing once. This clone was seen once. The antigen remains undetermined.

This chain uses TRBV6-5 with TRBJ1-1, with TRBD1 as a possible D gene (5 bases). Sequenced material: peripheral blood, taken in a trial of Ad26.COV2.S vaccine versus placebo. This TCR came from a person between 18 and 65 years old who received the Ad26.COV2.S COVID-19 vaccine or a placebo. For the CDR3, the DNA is TGTGCCCTCAGTCCGGGGGGGTTGAACACTGAAGCTTTCTTT. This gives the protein CALSPGGLNTEAFF.